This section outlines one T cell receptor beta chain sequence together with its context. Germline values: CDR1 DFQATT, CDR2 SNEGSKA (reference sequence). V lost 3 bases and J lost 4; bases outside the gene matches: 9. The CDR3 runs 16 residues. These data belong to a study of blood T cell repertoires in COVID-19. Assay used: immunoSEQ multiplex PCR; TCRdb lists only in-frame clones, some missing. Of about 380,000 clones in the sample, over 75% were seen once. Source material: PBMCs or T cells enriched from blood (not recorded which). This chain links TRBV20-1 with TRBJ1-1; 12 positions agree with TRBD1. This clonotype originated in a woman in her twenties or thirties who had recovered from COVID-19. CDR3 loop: CSASRGGQGAGTEAFF. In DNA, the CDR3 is TGCAGTGCTAGTCGGGGGGGACAGGGGGCCGGCACTGAAGCTTTCTTT.